One TCR beta chain is described in this entry. What it recognizes is unknown. V dropped 6 bases and J dropped 5; count of bases not matched to a gene: 13. CDR1 is SNHLY, CDR2 FYNNEI, per germline. This CDR3 contains 18 residues. TCR beta CDR3 sequences were amplified from RNA transcripts. Carried out on the TCR CDR3, a first-round RT-PCR used the HTBI primer set. TCRdb re-analysed the multiplex PCR reads in MiXCR, keeping a single row per CDR3 protein. Of 500,000 to 600,000 distinct CDR3 sequences listed, around 50% were seen once; the top ten hold about two fifths. This record belongs to a study of T cells in Graves' hyperthyroidism and ophthalmopathy. General study results and limits: Ophthalmopathy stood apart from stable hyperthyroidism in a 13 V-J model.

This TCR was sampled from an adult woman with Graves' disease, either hyperthyroidism or ophthalmopathy (not recorded which). The sample taken for sequencing was peripheral blood or thyroid tissue (not recorded which). V is TRBV2 and J is TRBJ2-5; 15 bases line up with TRBD2. CDR3 sequence: CASSRGLAGGARWETQYF. The CDR3 DNA follows: TGTGCCAGCAGCCGGGGACTAGCGGGAGGAGCGAGGTGGGAGACCCAGTACTTC.